A selection of T cell receptor beta chains follows, all from one sample in a study of Graves' ophthalmopathy and Graves' hyperthyroidism. From the multiplex PCR reads, TCRdb called clonotypes with MiXCR, one entry per CDR3 protein. The sample lists 650,000 to 800,000 distinct CDR3 sequences; under 50% were seen once. The sample consisted of peripheral blood. The source of these receptors is an adult man with Graves' ophthalmopathy. The CDR3 runs from the conserved cysteine through the conserved F or W. The D gene is left open where the match is weak. A row's size may be missing; if present it is once, few, many or a size class.

V,size,J,D,DNA,CDR3
TRBV20-1,many,TRBJ1-2,NA,TGCAGTGCTAGAGACCCGGGCGCAGCCTATGGCTACACCTTC,CSARDPGAAYGYTF
TRBV7-6,many,TRBJ2-6,NA,TGTGCCAGCAGCCCGGGACTCTCCGTCGCTTCTGGGGCCAACGTCCTGACTTTC,CASSPGLSVASGANVLTF
TRBV10-3,NA,TRBJ1-6,TRBD1,TGTGCCATCAGTGCACAGGGGATAGGATCACCCCTCCACTTT,CAISAQGIGSPLHF
TRBV9,NA,TRBJ2-2,NA,TGTGCCAGCAGCCCCGGTGAGGAAGCACCGGGGGAGCTGTTTTTT,CASSPGEEAPGELFF
TRBV6-5,NA,TRBJ2-7,NA,TGTGCCAGCAGTTATGTAGGGGAGGACGAGCAGTACTTC,CASSYVGEDEQYF
TRBV12-3/TRBV12-4,many,TRBJ2-7,TRBD2,TGTGCCAGCACCGTAGCGGGAGGGCCGCACGAGCAGTACTTC,CASTVAGGPHEQYF
TRBV29-1,NA,TRBJ1-1,NA,TGCAGCGTTGAAGTGGGGTCTACCACTGAAGCTTTCTTT,CSVEVGSTTEAFF
TRBV7-9,NA,TRBJ1-2,TRBD1,TGTGCCAGCAGCATATGGACAGGGGGTAACTATGGCTACACCTTC,CASSIWTGGNYGYTF
TRBV24-1,NA,TRBJ1-4,TRBD1,TGTGCCACCAGTGACCCGGACAGGGACAACGGGCTGTTTTTT,CATSDPDRDNGLFF
TRBV20-1,NA,TRBJ1-5,TRBD1,TGCAGTGCACAGGGGGAGAGAGAGGGGCAGCATTTT,CSAQGEREGQHF
TRBV27,NA,TRBJ1-1,NA,TGTGCCAGCAGCCCTTCGGGAACCCTGAACACTGAAGCTTTCTTT,CASSPSGTLNTEAFF
TRBV25-1,NA,TRBJ2-2,NA,TGTGCCAGCAGGAACCCCCGTCCGGCTGGGGAGCTGTTTTTT,CASRNPRPAGELFF
TRBV7-9,many,TRBJ2-7,NA,TGTGCCGGCCAGGGTATGGGTACCTACGAGCAGTACTTC,CAGQGMGTYEQYF
TRBV29-1,NA,TRBJ2-3,NA,TGCAGCGTTGGTGACAGCCCGCGGACAGATACGCGGTATTTT,CSVGDSPRTDTRYF
TRBV29-1,NA,TRBJ1-2,NA,TGCAGCGCGATGGCGGGGACCAATAACTATGGCTACACCTTC,CSAMAGTNNYGYTF
TRBV11-1,NA,TRBJ2-7,NA,TGTGCCAGCAGCAGATCCGGGAGCCTCCCCGAGCAGTACTTC,CASSRSGSLPEQYF
TRBV2,NA,TRBJ2-1,NA,TGTGCCAGCAGTGGCAGCGTGGATGAGCAGTTCTTC,CASSGSVDEQFF
TRBV2,NA,TRBJ2-2,NA,TGTGCCAGCAGTGACTTACAGGACAACACCGGGGAGCTGTTTTTT,CASSDLQDNTGELFF
TRBV9,NA,TRBJ2-5,NA,TGTGCCAGCAGTGACGAGCCCCGGGAGAGAGAGACCCAGTACTTC,CASSDEPRERETQYF
TRBV12-5,few,TRBJ2-5,TRBD2,TGTGCTAGTGGTTCCCGACTAGCGGGGGGACAAGAGACCCAGTACTTC,CASGSRLAGGQETQYF
TRBV6-5,NA,TRBJ1-3,NA,TGTGCCAGCATGGGTGGTCCCTCTGGAAACACCATATATTTT,CASMGGPSGNTIYF
TRBV5-1,NA,TRBJ2-5,TRBD1,TGCGCCAGCAGCCCGGGGACAGCCCAAGAGGCCCAGTACTTC,CASSPGTAQEAQYF
TRBV7-9,once,TRBJ1-5,NA,TGTGCCAGCAGCTCCTACGGAGGGGGCAATCAGCCCCAGCATTTT,CASSSYGGGNQPQHF